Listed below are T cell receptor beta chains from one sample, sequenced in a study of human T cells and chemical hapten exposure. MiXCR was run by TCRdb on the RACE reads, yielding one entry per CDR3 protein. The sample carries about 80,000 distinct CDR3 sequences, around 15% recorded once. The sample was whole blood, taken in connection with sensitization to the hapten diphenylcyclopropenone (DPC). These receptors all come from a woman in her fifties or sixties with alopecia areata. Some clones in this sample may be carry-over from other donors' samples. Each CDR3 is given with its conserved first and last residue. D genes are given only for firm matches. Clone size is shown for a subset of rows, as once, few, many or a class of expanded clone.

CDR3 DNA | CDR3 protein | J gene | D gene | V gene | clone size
TGTGCCAGCAGCCAAGAGCCGCCGATCCCAGCCTATGGCTACACCTTC | CASSQEPPIPAYGYTF | TRBJ1-2 | - | TRBV3-1 | few
TGTGCCAGCAGCTTAACAGGGGTCACTGAAGCTTTCTTT | CASSLTGVTEAFF | TRBJ1-1 | TRBD1 | TRBV7-9 | many
TGCAGCGCAACCCCTGGCGGGCTAGCTCGCACAGATACGCAGTATTTT | CSATPGGLARTDTQYF | TRBJ2-3 | - | TRBV29-1 | -
TGTGCCAGCAGCTTATTTGAGGCGGTTAGCTCCTACAATGAGCAGTTCTTC | CASSLFEAVSSYNEQFF | TRBJ2-1 | - | TRBV7-6 | few
TGTGCCAGCTCGGAAGGTATCGATGAGCAGTTCTTC | CASSEGIDEQFF | TRBJ2-1 | - | TRBV18 | -
TGTGCCAGCAGCTTAGCGGCTAGCGGGAGTTACGAGCAGTACTTC | CASSLAASGSYEQYF | TRBJ2-7 | TRBD2 | TRBV7-2 | few
TGTGCCAGCAGTTTAGGCGGGGAGAGTGGGGATACGCAGTATTTT | CASSLGGESGDTQYF | TRBJ2-3 | - | TRBV28 | few
TGCAGCGTTGGTCCAGGGCAAACTGAAGCTTTCTTT | CSVGPGQTEAFF | TRBJ1-1 | - | TRBV29-1 | -
TGCAGTGCTAGAGATGTCCGGAGTTCCTACAATGAGCAGTTCTTC | CSARDVRSSYNEQFF | TRBJ2-1 | - | TRBV20-1 | few
TGTGCCAGCAGTGCTAGCGGGACTTACAATGAGCAGTTCTTC | CASSASGTYNEQFF | TRBJ2-1 | TRBD2 | TRBV28 | few
TGCAGTGCTATAGCGGGAGGGCTTGACACAGATACGCAGTATTTT | CSAIAGGLDTDTQYF | TRBJ2-3 | TRBD2 | TRBV20-1 | -
TGTGCCAGCAGCTTAGTCAAGGAGGCTCAGTACTTC | CASSLVKEAQYF | TRBJ2-5 | - | TRBV7-9 | -
TGTGCCAGCAGTGAAATTAGCGGGAACTCAGATACGCAGTATTTT | CASSEISGNSDTQYF | TRBJ2-3 | TRBD2 | TRBV6-1 | -
TGTGCCAGCAGCTTGGCTGCCAGATTGAACACTGAAGCTTTCTTT | CASSLAARLNTEAFF | TRBJ1-1 | - | TRBV5-5 | few
TGTGCCAGCGGGGTGAGGGGAGGCACTGAAGCTTTCTTT | CASGVRGGTEAFF | TRBJ1-1 | - | TRBV12-3/TRBV12-4 | few
TGCAGTGTGACAGGCTCTGATCAGCCCCAGCATTTT | CSVTGSDQPQHF | TRBJ1-5 | - | TRBV20-1 | -
TGCGCCAGCAGCTCCGGGACCCCCAGCACAGATACGCAGTATTTT | CASSSGTPSTDTQYF | TRBJ2-3 | - | TRBV5-1 | many
TGTGCCAGCAGACCTCAGGTTTATAATTCACCCCTCCACTTT | CASRPQVYNSPLHF | TRBJ1-6 | - | TRBV12-3/TRBV12-4 | few
TGTGCCACCGGCCCCGCATACAATGAGCAGTTCTTC | CATGPAYNEQFF | TRBJ2-1 | - | TRBV7-2 | -
TGTGCCAGCAGTCGGGCCACCACTTACGCTGAAGCTTTCTTT | CASSRATTYAEAFF | TRBJ1-1 | - | TRBV12-3/TRBV12-4 | few
TGCAGTGCCAGTGACTGGCGGGACAGGGTGGACACTGAAGCTTTCTTT | CSASDWRDRVDTEAFF | TRBJ1-1 | TRBD1 | TRBV20-1 | -
TGTGCCAGCAGGGTACGACGCAGCGGAACGAACACTGAAGCTTTCTTT | CASRVRRSGTNTEAFF | TRBJ1-1 | - | TRBV6-1 | few
TGCGCCAGCATGCGTGAAGGGGTCAGGGGATACACTGAAGCTTTCTTT | CASMREGVRGYTEAFF | TRBJ1-1 | - | TRBV10-2 | -
TGTGCCAGCAGTTTGACTTTTGGGAACACCATATATTTT | CASSLTFGNTIYF | TRBJ1-3 | - | TRBV12-3/TRBV12-4 | few
TGCGCCAGCAGCCCGAGTTGGGGGAGCGCCGGGGAGCTGTTTTTT | CASSPSWGSAGELFF | TRBJ2-2 | - | TRBV5-1 | -
TGCAGCGTAAGAGGGGAAGAGACCCAGTACTTC | CSVRGEETQYF | TRBJ2-5 | - | TRBV29-1 | many
TGTGCCAGCAGTTCGCCGGCTCAAGAGACCCAGTACTTC | CASSSPAQETQYF | TRBJ2-5 | - | TRBV6-2/TRBV6-3 | few
TGCGCCAGCAGCTTGGTGACTAGGTCAGCCAATGAGCAGTTCTTC | CASSLVTRSANEQFF | TRBJ2-1 | - | TRBV5-1 | -
TGTGCCAGCAGGAATCCGACAGAGAACTATGGCTACACCTTC | CASRNPTENYGYTF | TRBJ1-2 | - | TRBV4-2 | -
TGTGCCAGCCCGGACGCCATGCAAGATAATGAAAAACTGTTTTTT | CASPDAMQDNEKLFF | TRBJ1-4 | - | TRBV6-1 | few
TGCAGCGTTGAATCGTGGTCAGTCGAGACTGAAGCTTTCTTT | CSVESWSVETEAFF | TRBJ1-1 | - | TRBV29-1 | few
TGCGCCAGCAGTGAATCCTGGGCTCCCGTAAATGAGCAGTTCTTC | CASSESWAPVNEQFF | TRBJ2-1 | - | TRBV10-1 | -
TGTGCCAGCAGTCCTCGGACAGGGGGCGCGGCATTAACCTCCTACGAGCAGTACTTC | CASSPRTGGAALTSYEQYF | TRBJ2-7 | TRBD1 | TRBV27 | -
TGCAGTGCTAGAGGAGACGGTGAGCAGTTCTTC | CSARGDGEQFF | TRBJ2-1 | - | TRBV20-1 | many
TGTGCCAGCAGTTTACCGGGGATGTGGACTGAAGCTTTCTTT | CASSLPGMWTEAFF | TRBJ1-1 | - | TRBV28 | many
TGTGCCAGCAGCGTGACCCCGGGTCTTACCTACGAGCAGTACTTC | CASSVTPGLTYEQYF | TRBJ2-7 | - | TRBV7-2 | -
TGCAGCGTCGCAATTGGGGTGGGATCCTACGAGCAGTACTTC | CSVAIGVGSYEQYF | TRBJ2-7 | - | TRBV29-1 | -
TGTGCCAGTAGCGGACAGGGTGGACTAGCGGGAGGTTACGAGCAGTACTTC | CASSGQGGLAGGYEQYF | TRBJ2-7 | TRBD2 | TRBV19 | few
TGCAGTGCTAGAGTGAGGGACAGGACCTCTGGGGCCAACGTCCTGACTTTC | CSARVRDRTSGANVLTF | TRBJ2-6 | TRBD1 | TRBV20-1 | -
TGTGCCAGCAGTAGGGGACTAGATGTAGATACGCAGTATTTT | CASSRGLDVDTQYF | TRBJ2-3 | TRBD2 | TRBV28 | -
TGTGCCAGTAGTGAGTACAATGAGCAGTTCTTC | CASSEYNEQFF | TRBJ2-1 | - | TRBV19 | -
TGTGCCAGCTCACCCGGACAGGGGGCAGGGACCCAGTACTTC | CASSPGQGAGTQYF | TRBJ2-5 | TRBD1 | TRBV18 | -
TGCAGCGGACAGGGGGATAACTATGGCTACACCTTC | CSGQGDNYGYTF | TRBJ1-2 | TRBD1 | TRBV20-1 | many
TGTGCCAGCTCACTCGAAGCAAACTATGGCTACACCTTC | CASSLEANYGYTF | TRBJ1-2 | - | TRBV18 | many
TGCGCCAGCAGCTTCCGGACAGGGGAGGCAGAGACCCAGTACTTC | CASSFRTGEAETQYF | TRBJ2-5 | TRBD1 | TRBV5-1 | -
TGCGCCAGCAGCCAAGTGTTTACGGCTAGCGGGAGTTCGAATGAGCAGTTCTTC | CASSQVFTASGSSNEQFF | TRBJ2-1 | TRBD2 | TRBV4-3 | few
TGTGCCACAACAGCCCGCTCTGGAAACACCATATATTTT | CATTARSGNTIYF | TRBJ1-3 | - | TRBV12-3/TRBV12-4 | -
TGTGCCAGCAGCCAGCGGACGTCTGGGGCCAACGTCCTGACTTTC | CASSQRTSGANVLTF | TRBJ2-6 | - | TRBV3-1 | few
TGTGCCAGCAGCCAACATCGGACTGAAGCTTTCTTT | CASSQHRTEAFF | TRBJ1-1 | - | TRBV3-1 | -
TGTGCCAGCAGCCAAGATACCCTAGCGGGAGCTGAGCAGTTCTTC | CASSQDTLAGAEQFF | TRBJ2-1 | TRBD2 | TRBV3-1 | -
TGTGCCAGCAGCCAGTCCGGACTAGCGGAACCAGGGAATGAGCAGTTCTTC | CASSQSGLAEPGNEQFF | TRBJ2-1 | TRBD2 | TRBV28 | -
TGCAGTGCTGGGGGCATCACTAGCGGGAGATTTAATGAGCAGTTCTTC | CSAGGITSGRFNEQFF | TRBJ2-1 | TRBD2 | TRBV20-1 | many
TGCAGTGCTAACGCCGGGCACAATCAGCCCCAGCATTTT | CSANAGHNQPQHF | TRBJ1-5 | - | TRBV20-1 | -